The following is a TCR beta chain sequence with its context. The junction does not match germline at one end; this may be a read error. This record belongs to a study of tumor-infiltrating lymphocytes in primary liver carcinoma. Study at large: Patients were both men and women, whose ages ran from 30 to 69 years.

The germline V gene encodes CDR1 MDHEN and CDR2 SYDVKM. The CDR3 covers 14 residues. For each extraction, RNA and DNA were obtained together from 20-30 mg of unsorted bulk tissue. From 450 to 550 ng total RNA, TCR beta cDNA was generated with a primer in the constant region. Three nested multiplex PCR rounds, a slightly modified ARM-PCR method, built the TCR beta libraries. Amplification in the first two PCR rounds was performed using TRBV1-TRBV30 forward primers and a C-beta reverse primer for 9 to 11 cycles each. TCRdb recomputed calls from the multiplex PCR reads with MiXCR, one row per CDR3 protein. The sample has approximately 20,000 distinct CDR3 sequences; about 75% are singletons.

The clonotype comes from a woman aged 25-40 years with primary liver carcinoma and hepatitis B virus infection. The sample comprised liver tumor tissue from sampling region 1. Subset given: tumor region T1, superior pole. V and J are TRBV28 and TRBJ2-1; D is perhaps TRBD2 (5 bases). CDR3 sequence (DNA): TGTGCCAGCAGGGAGGTGAGCTCCTATAATGAGAAGTTCTTC. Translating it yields CASREVSSYNEKFF.